This T cell receptor beta chain was captured in a study of brain metastases from non-small cell lung cancer. The assay was immunoSEQ multiplex PCR, and TCRdb's table has in-frame clones only and misses some. Among about 3,300 clones listed, around 95% were seen once. V was pared by 1 base and J by 5 bases, with 7 bases of the junction left unmatched. The CDR3 sequence is 16 residues long. Germline V gene data show CDR1 as SGHTA and CDR2 as FQGNSA. The sequence derives from a donor at least 40 years old with non-small cell lung cancer. The chain recombines TRBV7-2 with TRBJ2-3, with 9 nucleotides matching TRBD2. Material for sequencing was tumor-adjacent normal tissue. The CDR3, as DNA: TGTGCCAGCAGCTTAGACGCGGGAGGGCAAGGAGATACGCAGTATTTT. Translation gives CASSLDAGGQGDTQYF.